A single sample is the source of the 24 T cell receptor beta chains below, sequenced in a study of OX40 agonist ivuxolimab in advanced cancers. Assay used: immunoSEQ multiplex PCR; TCRdb lists only in-frame clones, some missing. The table records 77,000 or so clones, 92% of them present only once. The input for sequencing was CD4+ or CD8+ T cells sorted from blood, taken in a trial of the OX40 agonist ivuxolimab. These receptors came from an adult with an advanced solid tumor such as melanoma, head and neck, liver or kidney cancer.

The chain recombines TRBV9 with TRBJ2-5; a possible D gene is TRBD2 (5 bases). V lost 3 bases to trimming and J lost 0 bases, with 9 bases between them. There are 14 residues in the CDR3. Germline CDR1 reads SGDLS; CDR2 reads YYNGEE. The CDR3 DNA reads TGTGCCAGCAGCGCCTCCGGGAACCAAGAGACCCAGTACTTC. This gives the protein CASSASGNQETQYF.

V is TRBV11-2 and J is TRBJ2-5; perhaps TRBD2 as D (5 bases). V lost 5 bases, J lost 5 bases, and 9 bases lay in between. The CDR3 contains 12 residues. Germline loops: CDR1 SGHAT, CDR2 FQNNGV. The CDR3, as DNA: TGTGCCAGCAGCCGTCCGGGGGAGACCCAGTACTTC. It translates to CASSRPGETQYF.

The gene calls are TRBV27 and TRBJ2-7; the match to TRBD2 covers 8 bases. CDR1 is MNHEY, CDR2 SMNVEV, per germline (reference sequence). This CDR3 is built from 16 residues. The trim removed 7 bases at V and 7 bases at J, leaving 18 bases unmatched. In nucleotides, the CDR3 is TGTGCCAGCACGGAGCTAGCGGGCCTTACGGGGAGGGAGCAGTACTTC. This gives the protein CASTELAGLTGREQYF.

This chain uses TRBV7-2 with TRBJ2-7; 7 bases fit TRBD2. With 6 bases clipped from V and 7 bases from J, the junction kept 12 bases outside the gene matches. Germline CDR1 reads SGHTA; CDR2 reads FQGNSA. This CDR3 has 14 amino acids. This chain's CDR3 is CASSYPPGLSEQYF. The CDR3 DNA follows: TGTGCCAGCAGTTATCCTCCGGGACTATCGGAGCAGTACTTC.

This rearrangement joins TRBV6-5 to TRBJ2-1; D may correspond to TRBD1 or TRBD2 (5 bases each). The germline V and J ends were trimmed by 0 bases and 9 bases, with 15 bases remaining between them. Germline CDR1 reads MNHEY; CDR2 reads SVGAGI. This CDR3 comprises 15 residues. The CDR3 region is CASSYSRGRATEQFF. The CDR3 region has the DNA TGTGCCAGCAGTTACTCTCGGGGCAGGGCAACTGAGCAGTTCTTC.

V usage is TRBV4-3 and J usage is TRBJ2-7; TRBD1 matches 10 bases. Trimming removed 0 bases from V and 2 bases from J; junction bases left unmatched: 7. The CDR3 has 17 amino acids. Germline CDR1 is LGHNA and CDR2 is YSLEER. CDR3 DNA sequence: TGCGCCAGCAGCCAAGATGCTAGGGGGACAGGGGCCTACGAGCAGTACTTC. Encoded protein: CASSQDARGTGAYEQYF.

The chain recombines TRBV30 with TRBJ2-7, with D hard to call. Germline V CDR1 and CDR2: GTSNPN, SVGIG (reference sequence). The CDR3 contains 13 residues. Trimming removed 3 bases from V and 3 bases from J, with 12 bases in between. The CDR3 DNA follows: TGTGCCTGGAGGGAGCTTAATCTCTACGAGCAGTACTTC. Its translation is CAWRELNLYEQYF.

The chain joins TRBV27 to TRBJ2-4; either TRBD1 or TRBD2 may fit D (6 bases each). V shed 10 bases and J shed 3 bases, with 22 bases lying between them. The CDR3 contains 16 residues. Germline V gene lookup returns CDR1 MNHEY and CDR2 SMNVEV (reference sequence). The CDR3 DNA sequence: TGTGCCACTAAGGCCAGGGGAGGATTGGACAAAAACATTCAGTACTTC. It yields the protein CATKARGGLDKNIQYF.

The chain employs TRBV18 and TRBJ2-1; D gene unclear. This CDR3 spans 16 amino acids. Deletions cut 6 bases from V and 0 bases from J, with 15 bases between. CDR1 and CDR2 from the germline V gene are KGHSH and LQKENI. The CDR3 sequence: CASSPDRVSSYNEQFF. In DNA form, the CDR3 reads TGTGCCAGCTCTCCCGACCGGGTCAGCTCCTACAATGAGCAGTTCTTC.

The chain recombines TRBV5-8 with TRBJ2-3; 10 positions agree with TRBD2. The CDR3 has 17 amino acids. Germline V lookup: CDR1 SGHTS, CDR2 YDEGEE. V dropped 7 bases and J dropped 2; count of bases not matched to a gene: 13. The CDR3 is CASPQSFLAGDTDTQYF. CDR3 sequence (DNA): TGTGCCAGCCCGCAATCCTTTCTAGCGGGAGACACAGATACGCAGTATTTT.

CDR3 sequence: CASRKAGGPLADTQYF. DNA of the CDR3: TGTGCCAGCAGAAAGGCGGGAGGGCCTTTGGCAGATACGCAGTATTTT. The chain has TRBV2 and TRBJ2-3, with 9 bases lining up with TRBD2. V trimming: 6 bases; J trimming: 4 bases; junction bases outside the gene matches: 11. This CDR3 comprises 16 residues. CDR1 and CDR2 (germline): SNHLY, FYNNEI.

The chain carries TRBV19 and TRBJ2-7, with 9 bases that match TRBD1. CDR3 size: 16 residues. In germline, CDR1 is LNHDA, CDR2 SQIVND (reference sequence). The junction had 10 bases not matched to a gene; V was cut back by 4 bases and J by 3 bases. CDR3 in DNA: TGTGCCAGTAGTACCTTACCGGGACAGGGCAACTACGAGCAGTACTTC. Its protein product is CASSTLPGQGNYEQYF.

This sequence joins TRBV30 and TRBJ1-1, with TRBD1 matching over 11 bases. CDR1 and CDR2 (germline): GTSNPN, SVGIG (reference sequence). This CDR3 is 14 amino acids long. V was clipped by 5 bases and J by 4 bases; unmatched bases: 6. CDR3 coding DNA: TGTGCCTGGGAGTTCGGACAGGGGGCCACTGAAGCTTTCTTT. Translation gives CAWEFGQGATEAFF.

The genes are TRBV18 and TRBJ2-7, with TRBD2 as a possible D gene (7 bases). Trimming removed 0 bases at V and 1 base at J, with 13 bases between. Germline V gene sequence: CDR1 KGHSH, CDR2 LQKENI. The CDR3 sequence is 16 residues long. The chain's CDR3 is CASSPPGGGRSYEQYF. CDR3 DNA sequence: TGTGCCAGCTCACCACCGGGGGGCGGGAGATCCTACGAGCAGTACTTC.

In this sample, this clone turned up once. The gene calls are TRBV7-3 and TRBJ2-1; the match to TRBD1 covers 8 bases. The CDR3 sequence is 17 residues long. Germline lookup yields CDR1 SGHTA and CDR2 FQGTGA. V was clipped by 0 bases and J by 0 bases; unmatched bases: 4. The CDR3 nucleotides read TGTGCCAGCAGCTTAACGTTAACAGGGGGCTCCTACAATGAGCAGTTCTTC. Translating gives CASSLTLTGGSYNEQFF.

V gene TRBV6-1 combines with J gene TRBJ1-4; 9 bases are a match to TRBD1. The CDR3 loop spans 15 amino acids. CDR1 and CDR2 from the germline V gene are MNHNS and SASEGT. V shed 6 bases and J 5 bases; nucleotides not matched to a gene: 7. CDR3 loop: CASRDRGTTNEKLFF. For the CDR3, the DNA is TGTGCCAGCAGAGACAGGGGGACGACAAATGAAAAACTGTTTTTT.

The chain is built from TRBV7-2 and TRBJ1-3, with D perhaps TRBD1 (6 bases). V was cut by 5 bases and J by 1 base, with 9 bases left in between. CDR1 SGHTA and CDR2 FQGNSA come from the germline V gene. There are 14 residues in the CDR3. The CDR3 here is CASSTGASGNTIYF. The CDR3, as DNA: TGTGCCAGCAGCACGGGGGCATCTGGAAACACCATATATTTT.

The chain uses TRBV5-4 and TRBJ2-7; D gene uncertain. The length of the CDR3 is 14 residues. The germline V and J ends were trimmed by 4 bases and 6 bases, with 17 bases remaining between them. The V gene's germline CDR1 is SGHNT and CDR2 YYREEE (reference sequence). The CDR3 bases are TGTGCCAGCAGCCCCTCACCCCGGGTCGGCGAGCAGTACTTC. It yields the protein CASSPSPRVGEQYF.

The chain employs TRBV19 and TRBJ2-5, with 7 bases identical to TRBD1. The germline gives CDR1 LNHDA, CDR2 SQIVND (reference sequence). V lost 7 bases to trimming and J lost 5 bases; unmatched junction nucleotides: 7. The CDR3 has 13 residues. CDR3 in amino acids: CASKGALRETQYF. The DNA for the CDR3 is TGTGCCAGTAAGGGGGCCCTGAGGGAGACCCAGTACTTC.

The chain combines TRBV30 with TRBJ2-5; TRBD2 agrees at 14 bases. Trimming took 3 bases from V and 6 from J; bases not matched to a gene: 12. Germline V gives CDR1 GTSNPN, CDR2 SVGIG (reference sequence). This CDR3 has 17 amino acids. In DNA form, the CDR3 reads TGTGCCTGGAGCCGAAGGACTAGCGGGAGGACCGGGAAGACCCAGTACTTC. This codes for CAWSRRTSGRTGKTQYF.

This clone was picked up one time. This sequence joins TRBV10-1 and TRBJ2-7; unclear D gene. Trimming left V 7 bases short and J 0 bases short, with 10 bases between. The V gene's germline CDR1 is WNHNN and CDR2 SYGVQD (reference sequence). This CDR3 spans 13 amino acids. The CDR3 spells CASTAEFSYEQYF. CDR3 sequence (DNA): TGCGCCAGCACCGCGGAGTTCTCCTACGAGCAGTACTTC.

The V call is TRBV28, the J call TRBJ2-7, with D perhaps matching TRBD1 (8 bases). CDR1 and CDR2 from the germline V gene are MDHEN and SYDVKM. The V end was cut by 6 bases, the J end by 3 bases, with 18 bases between. CDR3 length: 15 amino acids. This CDR3 reads CASSQGTGGGYEQYF. DNA for the CDR3: TGTGCCAGCAGCCAAGGGACAGGCGGGGGCTACGAGCAGTACTTC.

The chain links TRBV9 to TRBJ2-7, with a tentative D call TRBD1 (5 bases). V lost 3 bases and J lost 1, with 11 bases in between. The CDR3 consists of 14 residues. Germline values: CDR1 SGDLS, CDR2 YYNGEE. The CDR3 region has the DNA TGTGCCAGCAGCGCCAGGGTCGATTCCTACGAGCAGTACTTC. This encodes CASSARVDSYEQYF.

There are a few counts of this clone. The V gene is TRBV7-9, the J gene TRBJ1-2; the D is unclear. The V and J ends lost 5 bases and 3 bases respectively, with 7 bases between them. Per germline, CDR1 SEHNR and CDR2 FQNEAQ (reference sequence). The CDR3 length is 12 residues. Here the CDR3 DNA reads TGTGCCAGCAGCGGAAGTGACTATGGCTACACCTTC. Its translation: CASSGSDYGYTF.